A single sample gave rise to the 24 T cell receptor beta chains below, sequenced in a study of shared clonotypes between healthy human individuals. Terminally differentiated effector memory CD45RA+ cells were excluded from the naive CD8 cells, which were CD45RO-negative and positively selected for CCR7. Profiled with immunoSEQ multiplex PCR; TCRdb holds only in-frame clones, not every one. The table lists about 2 million clones, about 94% of them singletons. Sample: naive CD8+ T cells sorted from blood. All receptors come from a man aged 18 to 29 in good health.

V gene TRBV29-1 combines with J gene TRBJ2-7; D perhaps matches TRBD1 (5 bases). Trimming shortened V by 2 bases and J by 0 bases, and 8 bases separated the two germline ends. Germline V gives CDR1 SQVTM, CDR2 ANQGSEA. The CDR3 has 13 residues. The CDR3 here is CSVEPGNSYEQYF. The CDR3, as DNA: TGCAGCGTTGAACCAGGGAACTCCTACGAGCAGTACTTC.

Turning to this clone: The same CDR3 can be traced to other DNA sequences in this sample. The genes are TRBV5-1 and TRBJ2-7; D unresolved. V was cut by 0 bases and J by 3 bases, with 7 bases left in between. The CDR3 is 13 amino acids. Germline values: CDR1 SGHRS, CDR2 YFSETQ. The CDR3, as DNA: TGCGCCAGCAGCTTGGAGGGCAGCTACGAGCAGTACTTC. Protein sequence: CASSLEGSYEQYF. Full variable domain (rest looked up from reference TRBV5-1 and TRBJ2-7): KAGVTQTPRYLIKTRGQQVTLSCSPISGHRSVSWYQQTPGQGLQFLFEYFSETQRNKGNFPGRFSGRQFSNSRSEMNVSTLELGDSALYLCASSLEGSYEQYFGPGTRLTVT.

J is TRBJ1-1 and V is TRBV4-3; 8 nucleotides align to TRBD1. Unmatched junction bases numbered 14, after V lost 0 bases and J lost 5 bases. The CDR3 consists of 18 residues. Germline lookup yields CDR1 LGHNA and CDR2 YSLEER. The CDR3 DNA is TGCGCCAGCAGCCAAGATTCGGGGCAGGGGGCTGCCGAGACTGAAGCTTTCTTT. This gives the protein CASSQDSGQGAAETEAFF.

The rearrangement links TRBV5-6 to TRBJ2-2, with D unresolved. The germline CDR1 and CDR2 sequences are SGHDT and YYEEEE. With 3 bases removed from V and 7 bases from J, the gap between germline ends came to 10 bases. This CDR3 spans 13 amino acids. In nucleotides, the CDR3 is TGTGCCAGCAGCTGGACGGCTAACGGGGAGCTGTTTTTT. Its translation: CASSWTANGELFF.

V and J are TRBV7-8 and TRBJ2-7; no firm D call. CDR1 is SGHVS, CDR2 FQNEAQ, per germline. The CDR3 totals 14 residues. V lost 6 bases and J lost 3, with 15 bases in between. CDR3 region: CASSVLAEGYEQYF. CDR3 nucleotides: TGTGCCAGCAGTGTGTTGGCGGAAGGCTACGAGCAGTACTTC. Together with reference TRBV7-8 and TRBJ2-7, the CDR3 gives the full variable domain: GAGVSQSPRYKVAKRGQDVALRCDPISGHVSLFWYQQALGQGPEFLTYFQNEAQLDKSGLPSDRFFAERPEGSVSTLKIQRTQQEDSAVYLCASSVLAEGYEQYFGPGTRLTVT.

This rearrangement joins TRBV9 to TRBJ2-3, with 11 positions matching TRBD2. With V trimmed by 4 bases and J by 2 bases, 12 bases remained unmatched. The V gene's germline CDR1 is SGDLS and CDR2 YYNGEE. The CDR3 spans 18 residues. In nucleotides, the CDR3 is TGTGCCAGCAGCAGTCAGTCCCGACTAGCGGGGTACACAGATACGCAGTATTTT. It specifies CASSSQSRLAGYTDTQYF.

As to this clone: In the same sample, other DNA sequences code for this CDR3. V and J are TRBV27 and TRBJ2-7, with D possibly being TRBD1 (6 bases). V was trimmed by 3 bases and J by 3 bases, leaving 9 bases between them. Germline loops: CDR1 MNHEY, CDR2 SMNVEV (reference sequence). The CDR3 runs 13 residues. The CDR3 sequence is CASSFGQRYEQYF. The CDR3, as DNA: TGTGCCAGCAGTTTCGGACAGCGCTACGAGCAGTACTTC.

The rearrangement uses TRBV30 and TRBJ2-5, with 8 bases that match TRBD2. The junction had 5 bases not matched to a gene; V was cut back by 3 bases and J by 2 bases. The CDR3 totals 14 residues. Germline V gene lookup returns CDR1 GTSNPN and CDR2 SVGIG (reference sequence). The CDR3 DNA follows: TGTGCCTGGAGCGCTACTAGCGGACAAGAGACCCAGTACTTC. Translated, it gives CAWSATSGQETQYF.

The chain employs TRBV6-1 and TRBJ2-5, with D perhaps TRBD1 (6 bases). CDR1 and CDR2 (germline): MNHNS, SASEGT. Trimming pared 1 base from V and 0 bases from J, leaving 9 bases between. The CDR3 spans 15 residues. CDR3 DNA sequence: TGTGCCAGCAGTGAAGGGACAGTGTACCAAGAGACCCAGTACTTC. Its translation: CASSEGTVYQETQYF.

This chain connects TRBV5-5 to TRBJ1-2, with no clear D. The CDR3 is 13 residues long. V gave up 4 bases and J gave up 4 bases, with 11 bases separating them. CDR1 and CDR2 from the germline V gene are SGHKS and YYEKEE (reference sequence). CDR3 sequence reads: CASSLVVGYGYTF. CDR3 sequence (DNA): TGTGCCAGCAGCCTAGTTGTCGGCTATGGCTACACCTTC.

The CDR3 sequence is CSAIDLQAFF. The CDR3 nucleotides are TGCAGTGCTATCGACCTCCAAGCTTTCTTT. The chain has TRBV20-1 and TRBJ1-1; D is unresolved. This CDR3 contains 10 residues. Trimming removed 4 bases from V and 9 bases from J, with 9 bases in between. In germline, CDR1 is DFQATT, CDR2 SNEGSKA (reference sequence).

V gene TRBV2 combines with J gene TRBJ2-7; 9 bases map to TRBD1. V shed 4 bases, J shed 7 bases, and the junction held 8 bases outside the gene matches. This CDR3 is 14 amino acids long. The germline V gene encodes CDR1 SNHLY and CDR2 FYNNEI. This CDR3 reads CASSGPTGGGEQYF. The CDR3 DNA reads as TGTGCCAGCAGTGGACCAACAGGGGGCGGAGAGCAGTACTTC.

This sequence joins TRBV4-1 and TRBJ1-1; tentatively, D is TRBD1 (5 bases). V lost 0 bases and J 4 bases, leaving 12 bases between the germline ends. The V gene's germline CDR1 is MGHRA and CDR2 YSYEKL. The CDR3 sequence is 15 residues long. The CDR3 nucleotides read TGCGCCAGCAGCCAAGATTACCTTGGGGGCACTGAAGCTTTCTTT. Its translation: CASSQDYLGGTEAFF.

This clone was counted a single time. The chain is built from TRBV4-1 and TRBJ1-1; the D gene is possibly TRBD1 (5 bases). The ends were cut back, 5 bases at V and 1 base at J, with 20 bases in the middle. CDR1 MGHRA and CDR2 YSYEKL come from the germline V gene. The CDR3 is 17 residues long. The CDR3 DNA reads as TGCGCCAGCAGCTACTCCGGGGACCCATCACCGAACACTGAAGCTTTCTTT. Translation: CASSYSGDPSPNTEAFF.

The V gene is TRBV5-4, the J gene TRBJ1-4; D may be TRBD1 (5 bases). Germline V gene sequence: CDR1 SGHNT, CDR2 YYREEE (reference sequence). The germline V and J ends were trimmed by 2 bases and 0 bases, with 11 bases remaining between them. The CDR3 has 16 amino acids. The CDR3 DNA is TGTGCCAGCAGCTTCCTGGGGCCTGCAACTAATGAAAAACTGTTTTTT. Translation gives CASSFLGPATNEKLFF. The variable domain in full, with the rest retrieved from reference TRBV5-4 and TRBJ1-4, is ETGVTQSPTHLIKTRGQQVTLRCSSQSGHNTVSWYQQALGQGPQFIFQYYREEENGRGNFPPRFSGLQFPNYSSELNVNALELDDSALYLCASSFLGPATNEKLFFGSGTQLSVL.

The chain recombines TRBV18 with TRBJ1-1; weak D call: TRBD1 (5 bases). The CDR3 runs to 12 residues. With 6 bases removed from V and 3 bases from J, the gap between germline ends came to 8 bases. CDR1 is KGHSH and CDR2 is LQKENI in the germline V gene. Written as DNA, the CDR3 is TGTGCCAGCTCTGAGGGGTACACTGAAGCTTTCTTT. Residues: CASSEGYTEAFF.

The rearrangement joins TRBV28 to TRBJ2-4; D unresolved. V lost 5 bases, J lost 1 base, and 15 bases lay in between. This CDR3 comprises 16 residues. Germline CDR1 MDHEN, CDR2 SYDVKM. The CDR3 loop is CASSVPEASAKNIQYF. The CDR3 DNA follows: TGTGCCAGCAGTGTTCCAGAGGCCTCGGCCAAAAACATTCAGTACTTC.

Concerning this clone: Other DNA sequences within the sample encode an identical CDR3. The rearrangement joins TRBV13 to TRBJ1-1; D unclear. With 4 bases removed from V and 0 bases from J, the gap between germline ends came to 6 bases. The CDR3 is 13 residues long. Germline values: CDR1 PRHDT, CDR2 FYEKMQ (reference sequence). The CDR3 loop reads CASSSGLNTEAFF. DNA of the CDR3: TGTGCCAGCAGCTCGGGCTTGAACACTGAAGCTTTCTTT. The whole variable domain, filled in from reference TRBV13 and TRBJ1-1, reads AAGVIQSPRHLIKEKRETATLKCYPIPRHDTVYWYQQGPGQDPQFLISFYEKMQSDKGSIPDRFSAQQFSDYHSELNMSSLELGDSALYFCASSSGLNTEAFFGQGTRLTVV.

V usage is TRBV4-3 and J usage is TRBJ2-1; a weak D match, TRBD1 (6 bases). V dropped 0 bases and J dropped 7 bases, with 28 bases sitting between them. Germline lookup yields CDR1 LGHNA and CDR2 YSLEER. The CDR3 loop spans 20 amino acids. CDR3 DNA sequence: TGCGCCAGCAGCCAAGATGTCCCATTAGGGGCAGGGGTACTTTGGAATGAGCAGTTCTTC. Translation gives CASSQDVPLGAGVLWNEQFF.

The rearrangement uses TRBV10-3 and TRBJ2-7, with TRBD1 matching 8 bases. V shed 11 bases, J shed 9 bases, and the junction held 18 bases outside the gene matches. CDR3 length: 14 amino acids. Germline CDR1 is ENHRY and CDR2 is SYGVKD. For the CDR3, the DNA is TGTGCCTCACGGACAGGGTACGGGACAGACGGGCAGTACTTC. This codes for CASRTGYGTDGQYF.

This chain joins TRBV5-1 and TRBJ2-3, with D hard to call. V was trimmed by 2 bases and J by 6 bases, leaving 13 bases between them. Germline V gives CDR1 SGHRS, CDR2 YFSETQ. The CDR3 is 14 residues long. The CDR3 region has the DNA TGCGCCAGCAGCTTCTCTGCTCCCGGGGATACGCAGTATTTT. Residues: CASSFSAPGDTQYF.

The chain uses TRBV6-1 and TRBJ1-4, with TRBD1 matching over 9 bases. The CDR3 runs 17 residues. V gave up 2 bases and J gave up 8 bases; unmatched junction bases: 12. Germline V gene sequence: CDR1 MNHNS, CDR2 SASEGT. Here the CDR3 reads CASSETPGQGLGEKLFF. DNA of the CDR3: TGTGCCAGCAGTGAAACACCGGGACAGGGTTTAGGGGAAAAACTGTTTTTT.

With respect to this clone: The sample has other DNA sequences that encode this CDR3 too. V usage is TRBV27 and J usage is TRBJ2-7; D not certain. CDR1 is MNHEY and CDR2 is SMNVEV in the germline V gene (reference sequence). V was shortened by 3 bases and J by 5 bases, with 5 bases between the two germline ends. This CDR3 contains 11 residues. The CDR3 sequence: CASSFGNEQYF. CDR3 nucleotides: TGTGCCAGCAGTTTCGGTAACGAGCAGTACTTC.

About this clone itself: Other DNA sequences of this sample code for an identical CDR3. The chain couples TRBV9 to TRBJ2-5, with D maybe TRBD2 (5 bases). The CDR3 runs 11 residues. Germline CDR1 is SGDLS and CDR2 is YYNGEE. V lost 4 bases, J lost 5 bases, and 6 bases lay in between. The CDR3 DNA is TGTGCCAGCAGCACGGGGGAGACCCAGTACTTC. This codes for CASSTGETQYF.